This T cell receptor beta chain emerged from a study of cytomegalovirus exposure and HLA in healthy donors. Sequencing used immunoSEQ multiplex PCR; TCRdb keeps in-frame clones, though not all of them. This table has fewer than 400,000 clones, 80% to 90% appearing once. V lost 0 bases, J lost 0 bases, and 3 bases stayed unmatched. Germline values: CDR1 GTSNPN, CDR2 SVGIG (reference sequence). CDR3 length: 17 amino acids. The material sequenced was PBMCs. The chain joins TRBV30 to TRBJ2-6, with 9 nucleotides matching TRBD2. The sequence was obtained from a woman aged 18-29 years in good health and CMV-seronegative. In DNA, the CDR3 is TGTGCCTGGAGTGTGGGTAGCGGGAGCTCTGGGGCCAACGTCCTGACTTTC. Translation: CAWSVGSGSSGANVLTF.